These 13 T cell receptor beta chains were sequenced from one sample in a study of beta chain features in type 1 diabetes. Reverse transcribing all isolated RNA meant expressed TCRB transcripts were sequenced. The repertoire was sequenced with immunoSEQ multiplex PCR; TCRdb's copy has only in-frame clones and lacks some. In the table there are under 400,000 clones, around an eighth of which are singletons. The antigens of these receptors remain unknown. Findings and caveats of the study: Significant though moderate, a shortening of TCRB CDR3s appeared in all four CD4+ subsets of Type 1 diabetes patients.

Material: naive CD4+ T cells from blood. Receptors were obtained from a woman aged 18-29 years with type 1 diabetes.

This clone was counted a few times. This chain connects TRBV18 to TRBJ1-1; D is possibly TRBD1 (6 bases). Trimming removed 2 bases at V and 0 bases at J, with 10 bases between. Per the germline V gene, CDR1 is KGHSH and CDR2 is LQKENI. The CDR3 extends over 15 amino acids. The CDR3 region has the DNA TGTGCCAGCTCACCAGCAGGGGTGGTGAACACTGAAGCTTTCTTT. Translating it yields CASSPAGVVNTEAFF.

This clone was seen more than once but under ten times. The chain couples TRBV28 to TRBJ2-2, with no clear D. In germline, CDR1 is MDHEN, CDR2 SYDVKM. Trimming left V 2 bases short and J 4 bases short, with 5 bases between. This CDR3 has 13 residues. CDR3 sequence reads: CASSLPSTGELFF. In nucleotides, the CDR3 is TGTGCCAGCAGTTTACCCAGCACCGGGGAGCTGTTTTTT.

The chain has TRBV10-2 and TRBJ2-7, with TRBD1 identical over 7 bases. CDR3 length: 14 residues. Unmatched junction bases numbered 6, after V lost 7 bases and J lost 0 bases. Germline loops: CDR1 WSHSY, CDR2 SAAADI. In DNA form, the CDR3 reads TGCGCCAGCAAACCGGGACAGCCCTCCTACGAGCAGTACTTC. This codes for CASKPGQPSYEQYF.

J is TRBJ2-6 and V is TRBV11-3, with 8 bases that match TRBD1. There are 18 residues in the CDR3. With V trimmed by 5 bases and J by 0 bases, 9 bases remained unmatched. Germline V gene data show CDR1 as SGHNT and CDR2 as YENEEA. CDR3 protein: CASSRPGQGNSGANVLTF. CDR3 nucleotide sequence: TGTGCCAGCAGCCGTCCAGGACAGGGTAACTCTGGGGCCAACGTCCTGACTTTC.

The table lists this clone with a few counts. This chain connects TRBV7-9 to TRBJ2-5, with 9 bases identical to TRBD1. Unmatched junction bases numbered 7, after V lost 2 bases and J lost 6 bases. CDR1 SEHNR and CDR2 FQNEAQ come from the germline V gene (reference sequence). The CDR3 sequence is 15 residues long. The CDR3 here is CASSLLTGGLKTQYF. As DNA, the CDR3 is TGTGCCAGCAGCTTATTGACAGGGGGTTTGAAGACCCAGTACTTC.

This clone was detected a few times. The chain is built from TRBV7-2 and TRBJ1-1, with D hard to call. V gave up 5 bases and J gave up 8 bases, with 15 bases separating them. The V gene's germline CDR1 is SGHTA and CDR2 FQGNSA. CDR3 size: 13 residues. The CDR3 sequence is CASSPEVAEEAFF. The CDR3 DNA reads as TGTGCCAGCAGCCCTGAGGTGGCCGAAGAAGCTTTCTTT.

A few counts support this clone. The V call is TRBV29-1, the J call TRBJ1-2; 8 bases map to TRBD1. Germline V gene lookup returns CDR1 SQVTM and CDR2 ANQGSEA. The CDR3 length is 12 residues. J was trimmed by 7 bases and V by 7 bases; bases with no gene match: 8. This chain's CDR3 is CSGSDRVGGYTF. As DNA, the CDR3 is TGCAGCGGGTCGGACAGGGTTGGTGGCTACACCTTC.

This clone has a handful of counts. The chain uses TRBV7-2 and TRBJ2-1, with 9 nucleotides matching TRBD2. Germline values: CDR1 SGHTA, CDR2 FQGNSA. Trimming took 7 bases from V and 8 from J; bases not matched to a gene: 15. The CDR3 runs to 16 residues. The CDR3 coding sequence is TGTGCCAGCACCCGTAACGGACTAGCGACGGGATATGAGCAGTTCTTC. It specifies CASTRNGLATGYEQFF.

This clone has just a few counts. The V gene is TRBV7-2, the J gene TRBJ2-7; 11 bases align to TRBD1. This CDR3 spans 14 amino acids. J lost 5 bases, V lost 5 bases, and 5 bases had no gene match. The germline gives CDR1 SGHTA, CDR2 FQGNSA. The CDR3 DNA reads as TGTGCCAGCAGCCCAAGGACAGGGGGCAACGAGCAGTACTTC. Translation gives CASSPRTGGNEQYF. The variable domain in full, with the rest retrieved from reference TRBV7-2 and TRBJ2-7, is GAGVSQSPSNKVTEKGKDVELRCDPISGHTALYWYRQSLGQGLEFLIYFQGNSAPDKSGLPSDRFSAERTGGSVSTLTIQRTQQEDSAVYLCASSPRTGGNEQYFGPGTRLTVT.

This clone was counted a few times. In nucleotides, the CDR3 is TGTGCCAGCAGCTTAACGCGGGAAGAGACCCAGTACTTC. This sequence encodes CASSLTREETQYF. The chain couples TRBV7-3 to TRBJ2-5; tentatively, D is TRBD2 (5 bases). V was pared by 0 bases and J by 3 bases, with 5 bases between. The CDR3 sequence is 13 residues long. Germline V gives CDR1 SGHTA, CDR2 FQGTGA.

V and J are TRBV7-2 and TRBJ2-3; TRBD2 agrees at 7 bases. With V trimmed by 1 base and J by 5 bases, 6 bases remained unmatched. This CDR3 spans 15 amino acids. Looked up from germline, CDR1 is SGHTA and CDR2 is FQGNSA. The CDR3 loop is CASSLGLAVGDTQYF. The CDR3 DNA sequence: TGTGCCAGCAGCTTAGGGCTAGCGGTGGGAGATACGCAGTATTTT.

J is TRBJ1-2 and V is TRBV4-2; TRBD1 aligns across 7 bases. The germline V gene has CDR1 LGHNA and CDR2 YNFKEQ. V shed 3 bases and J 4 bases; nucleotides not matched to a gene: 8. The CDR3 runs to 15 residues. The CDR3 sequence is CASSHPDRDGYGYTF. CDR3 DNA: TGTGCCAGCAGCCATCCTGACAGGGACGGCTATGGCTACACCTTC.

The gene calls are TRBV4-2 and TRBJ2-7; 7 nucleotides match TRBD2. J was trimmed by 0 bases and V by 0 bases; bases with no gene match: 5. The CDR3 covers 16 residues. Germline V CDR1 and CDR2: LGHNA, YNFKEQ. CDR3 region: CASSQDMAGVSYEQYF. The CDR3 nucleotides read TGTGCCAGCAGCCAAGATATGGCGGGAGTCTCCTACGAGCAGTACTTC.